One and the same sample provided the 30 T cell receptor beta chains below, sequenced in a study of cytomegalovirus exposure and HLA in healthy donors. It was with 60 Vbeta and 13 Jbeta primers that the PCR ran. Measured with immunoSEQ multiplex PCR; TCRdb has only the in-frame clones, and not every one. Here the sample spans around 110,000 clones, 75% being singletons. The sequencing sample was made of PBMCs. Receptor source: a young woman in good health and CMV-seronegative.

The chain recombines TRBV25-1 with TRBJ2-1; 8 bases are a match to TRBD2. Germline V lookup: CDR1 MGHDK, CDR2 SYGVNS. Germline trimming cut 4 bases from V and 13 bases from J; bases unmatched to any gene: 12. This CDR3 contains 14 residues. CDR3 sequence (DNA): TGTGCCAGCAGTGTAAACGGACGTCGGGGGGGACAGTTCTTC. Residues: CASSVNGRRGGQFF.

The sample holds one count of this clone. The chain is built from TRBV30 and TRBJ1-2, with TRBD1 matching 9 bases. J lost 1 base, V lost 0 bases, and 3 bases had no gene match. The CDR3 has 15 amino acids. The germline V gene encodes CDR1 GTSNPN and CDR2 SVGIG (reference sequence). The CDR3, as DNA: TGTGCCTGGAGTGTTGGACAGGGGATTAACTATGGCTACACCTTC. Protein sequence: CAWSVGQGINYGYTF. Using reference TRBV30 and TRBJ1-2 for the parts outside the CDR3, the full variable domain is SQTIHQWPATLVQPVGSPLSLECTVEGTSNPNLYWYRQAAGRGLQLLFYSVGIGQISSEVPQNLSASRPQDRQFILSSKKLLLSDSGFYLCAWSVGQGINYGYTFGSGTRLTVV.

The chain combines TRBV30 with TRBJ2-7, with D tentatively TRBD1 (6 bases). The V gene's germline CDR1 is GTSNPN and CDR2 SVGIG (reference sequence). The germline V and J ends were trimmed by 2 bases and 6 bases, with 17 bases remaining between them. This CDR3 has 14 amino acids. The CDR3 DNA sequence: TGTGCCTGGAGTTCCGGACAGTCCTGGGGCGAGCAGTACTTC. Translated, it gives CAWSSGQSWGEQYF. Full variable domain (remainder filled in from reference TRBV30 and TRBJ2-7): SQTIHQWPATLVQPVGSPLSLECTVEGTSNPNLYWYRQAAGRGLQLLFYSVGIGQISSEVPQNLSASRPQDRQFILSSKKLLLSDSGFYLCAWSSGQSWGEQYFGPGTRLTVT.

The chain joins TRBV7-2 to TRBJ2-3, with 11 bases matching TRBD2. V was pared by 4 bases and J by 2 bases, with 5 bases of the junction left unmatched. CDR1 is SGHTA and CDR2 is FQGNSA in the germline V gene. The length of the CDR3 is 16 residues. This CDR3 reads CASSSTSGVPTDTQYF. The CDR3 DNA sequence: TGTGCCAGCAGCTCGACTAGCGGGGTGCCCACAGATACGCAGTATTTT.

The V and J genes are TRBV4-2 and TRBJ2-1; possibly TRBD2 for D (6 bases). Germline CDR1 and CDR2: LGHNA and YNFKEQ. Trimming removed 1 base from V and 0 bases from J, with 28 bases in between. This CDR3 is 22 amino acids long. The CDR3 DNA reads TGTGCCAGCAGCCAAGGGCGCAGGTCAGGACTAAGCACCCATAGCTCCTACAATGAGCAGTTCTTC. It codes for CASSQGRRSGLSTHSSYNEQFF.

This chain joins TRBV30 and TRBJ2-1; 8 nucleotides match TRBD1. This CDR3 has 17 residues. The junction had 17 bases not matched to a gene; V was cut back by 4 bases and J by 6 bases. Germline V gene sequence: CDR1 GTSNPN, CDR2 SVGIG (reference sequence). The CDR3 DNA reads as TGTGCCTGGAAGGACAGGGCTTATGGTTTAATTTTCAATGAGCAGTTCTTC. Protein product: CAWKDRAYGLIFNEQFF.

There are a few counts of this clone. The chain uses TRBV20-1 and TRBJ2-5; D not certain. Germline V gene sequence: CDR1 DFQATT, CDR2 SNEGSKA (reference sequence). The germline V and J ends were trimmed by 3 bases and 4 bases, with 6 bases remaining between them. The CDR3 extends over 11 amino acids. Here the CDR3 DNA reads TGCAGTGCTAGTAGGAGAGAGACCCAGTACTTC. This sequence encodes CSASRRETQYF.

This chain connects TRBV7-9 to TRBJ1-2, with TRBD1 identical over 9 bases. Unmatched junction bases numbered 1, after V lost 5 bases and J lost 3 bases. The CDR3 is 13 amino acids. Per the germline V gene, CDR1 is SEHNR and CDR2 is FQNEAQ (reference sequence). The CDR3 protein is CASSTGGDYGYTF. The CDR3 nucleotides read TGTGCCAGCAGCACAGGGGGCGACTATGGCTACACCTTC.

In this sample, this clone turned up a few times. The chain carries TRBV4-1 and TRBJ2-1, with TRBD2 identical over 9 bases. Germline values: CDR1 MGHRA, CDR2 YSYEKL. The CDR3 has 16 residues. With 2 bases clipped from V and 3 bases from J, the junction kept 5 bases outside the gene matches. CDR3 sequence (DNA): TGCGCCAGCAGCCAATTGACTAGCGGAATCTACAATGAGCAGTTCTTC. Its translation is CASSQLTSGIYNEQFF.

The rearrangement uses TRBV13 and TRBJ2-3; tentative D call: TRBD1 (6 bases). Between the trimmed V and J ends, which lost 5 bases and 0 bases, there was a span of 21 bases. CDR3 length: 18 amino acids. The germline V gene encodes CDR1 PRHDT and CDR2 FYEKMQ (reference sequence). CDR3 loop: CASSPDRTIGESTDTQYF. The DNA of the CDR3 is TGTGCCAGCAGCCCCGACAGGACCATCGGTGAGAGCACAGATACGCAGTATTTT.

A word on this clone: Germline and junction disagree at one end, which may indicate a read error. This CDR3 reads CASSVGTVNRPQHF. The CDR3 nucleotides are TGTGCCAGCAGTGTCGGGACAGTCAATCGGCCCCAGCATTTT. This chain links TRBV25-1 with TRBJ1-5; 7 bases fit TRBD1. This CDR3 has 14 amino acids. Germline values: CDR1 MGHDK, CDR2 SYGVNS.

The sample holds one count of this clone. The chain carries TRBV5-1 and TRBJ1-1; no firm D call. Germline V gene sequence: CDR1 SGHRS, CDR2 YFSETQ. Between the trimmed V and J ends, which lost 2 bases and 1 base, there was a span of 15 bases. The CDR3 consists of 16 residues. CDR3 in DNA: TGCGCCAGCAGCTTCGGACCGGGAGAGGGGAACACTGAAGCTTTCTTT. Translating gives CASSFGPGEGNTEAFF.

The V call is TRBV7-6, the J call TRBJ2-5; 9 nucleotides match TRBD2. V was pared by 5 bases and J by 5 bases, with 15 bases of the junction left unmatched. CDR3 length: 17 residues. Per germline, CDR1 SGHVS and CDR2 FNYEAQ. CDR3 bases: TGTGCCAGCAGCCTCATCTCTCGCGGGGGGGAACGTGAGACCCAGTACTTC. It encodes CASSLISRGGERETQYF.

The chain combines TRBV6-5 with TRBJ2-2; weak D call: TRBD2 (6 bases). The CDR3 runs 12 residues. The ends were cut back, 8 bases at V and 6 bases at J, with 10 bases in the middle. CDR1 and CDR2 (germline): MNHEY, SVGAGI. The DNA of the CDR3 is TGTGCCAGCTACCGGAGGGCCGGGGAGCTGTTTTTT. It encodes CASYRRAGELFF.

This clone occurred once. This chain joins TRBV15 and TRBJ1-4, with 9 bases that match TRBD1. Per the germline V gene, CDR1 is LNHNV and CDR2 is YYDKDF (reference sequence). The CDR3 is 15 residues long. Trimming at V came to 3 bases and at J to 4 bases, leaving 3 bases not matched to a gene. CDR3 in DNA: TGTGCCACCAGCAGGGGACAGGGCCTTAATGAAAAACTGTTTTTT. Its protein product is CATSRGQGLNEKLFF.

The chain carries TRBV6-5 and TRBJ1-6; TRBD1 might be the D (6 bases). V shed 0 bases and J shed 9 bases, with 15 bases lying between them. The CDR3 extends over 16 amino acids. Looked up from germline, CDR1 is MNHEY and CDR2 is SVGAGI. CDR3 residues: CASSYSGQGSGSPLHF. CDR3 in DNA: TGTGCCAGCAGTTACTCAGGGCAGGGGAGCGGTTCACCCCTCCACTTT.

This chain uses TRBV7-9 with TRBJ2-2, with a tentative D call TRBD2 (7 bases). V was pared by 7 bases and J by 5 bases, with 17 bases between. The CDR3 totals 15 residues. CDR1 SEHNR and CDR2 FQNEAQ come from the germline V gene (reference sequence). CDR3 DNA sequence: TGTGCCAGCACCCCTTTAGGGGGGGCGACCGGGGAGCTGTTTTTT. As protein: CASTPLGGATGELFF.

The chain combines TRBV2 with TRBJ2-5, with TRBD2 matching over 11 bases. The ends lost 10 bases at V and 9 bases at J; junction bases unmatched: 10. Germline CDR1 is SNHLY and CDR2 is FYNNEI. The CDR3 length is 13 residues. The CDR3 loop reads CATYVPGLAAQYF. The CDR3, as DNA: TGTGCCACCTACGTCCCGGGACTAGCGGCCCAGTACTTC.

This chain connects TRBV7-9 to TRBJ2-7, with D possibly matching TRBD2 (5 bases). This CDR3 comprises 12 residues. V dropped 8 bases and J dropped 4 bases, with 12 bases sitting between them. Germline V lookup: CDR1 SEHNR, CDR2 FQNEAQ (reference sequence). The CDR3 loop reads CASSGSRYEQYF. The DNA for the CDR3 is TGTGCCAGCTCGGGGAGTAGGTACGAGCAGTACTTC.

This CDR3 is CASRRRNYGYTF. The CDR3 bases are TGTGCCAGCAGAAGGAGGAACTATGGCTACACCTTC. The chain couples TRBV6-5 to TRBJ1-2; D ambiguous. Looked up from germline, CDR1 is MNHEY and CDR2 is SVGAGI. This CDR3 spans 12 amino acids. V was clipped by 6 bases and J by 2 bases, with 7 bases between them.

This sequence joins TRBV15 and TRBJ1-1; possibly TRBD1 for D (6 bases). Germline loops: CDR1 LNHNV, CDR2 YYDKDF (reference sequence). This CDR3 comprises 15 residues. Trimming left V 0 bases short and J 3 bases short, with 11 bases between. CDR3 region: CATSRDYTGYTEAFF. The CDR3 DNA follows: TGTGCCACCAGCAGAGATTATACAGGGTACACTGAAGCTTTCTTT.

V is TRBV2 and J is TRBJ1-6; TRBD1 is a possible D gene (6 bases). Germline values: CDR1 SNHLY, CDR2 FYNNEI. V was cut by 6 bases and J by 1 base, with 13 bases left in between. This CDR3 region has 16 residues. This CDR3 is CASRTGQTSYNSPLHF. The CDR3 DNA follows: TGTGCCAGCAGGACAGGTCAGACGTCCTATAATTCACCCCTCCACTTT.

This clone appeared a single time. The V gene is TRBV5-1, the J gene TRBJ1-2, with D perhaps TRBD1 (5 bases). Germline V lookup: CDR1 SGHRS, CDR2 YFSETQ. The germline V and J ends were trimmed by 1 base and 4 bases, with 14 bases remaining between them. The CDR3 covers 15 residues. The CDR3 DNA reads TGCGCCAGCAGCTTGTCGACAGCTGAGGTCTATGGCTACACCTTC. Translating gives CASSLSTAEVYGYTF.

This chain joins TRBV5-1 and TRBJ2-5; 10 bases map to TRBD2. With V trimmed by 0 bases and J by 1 base, 9 bases remained unmatched. The CDR3 contains 18 residues. CDR1 SGHRS and CDR2 YFSETQ come from the germline V gene. In nucleotides, the CDR3 is TGCGCCAGCAGCTTGGTGTCTAGCGGGGGACCCTCCCAAGAGACCCAGTACTTC. Residues: CASSLVSSGGPSQETQYF.

A single count supports this clone. The chain is built from TRBV5-6 and TRBJ1-2, with 11 bases lining up with TRBD1. Losses at the gene ends were 2 bases for V and 4 bases for J; bases not matched to a gene: 13. The CDR3 runs 18 residues. The germline CDR1 and CDR2 sequences are SGHDT and YYEEEE. CDR3 nucleotides: TGTGCCAGCAGCTTCCGTGGGACAGGGGGTCCATCCAGCTATGGCTACACCTTC. The encoded protein is CASSFRGTGGPSSYGYTF.

The genes are TRBV6-6 and TRBJ1-5; perhaps TRBD1 as D (5 bases). This CDR3 region has 15 residues. The germline CDR1 and CDR2 sequences are MNHNY and SVGAGI (reference sequence). V lost 5 bases, J lost 6 bases, and 17 bases lay in between. CDR3 region: CASSALSMGRQPQHF. The CDR3 nucleotides read TGTGCCAGCAGTGCTTTGTCCATGGGGCGTCAGCCCCAGCATTTT.

The J gene is TRBJ1-1, the V gene TRBV30, with D unclear. With 3 bases removed from V and 8 bases from J, the gap between germline ends came to 10 bases. The CDR3 totals 11 residues. Per germline, CDR1 GTSNPN and CDR2 SVGIG (reference sequence). For the CDR3, the DNA is TGTGCCTGGAGCGGCGAGCGCGAAGCTTTCTTT. Amino acid sequence: CAWSGEREAFF.

CDR3 residues: CASSVGQGRYGYTF. The CDR3, as DNA: TGTGCCAGCAGCGTCGGACAGGGGAGGTATGGCTACACCTTC. The chain carries TRBV5-4 and TRBJ1-2, with 9 bases that match TRBD1. Trimming cost V 4 bases and J 5 bases; bases outside gene matches: 6. CDR1 and CDR2 from the germline V gene are SGHNT and YYREEE (reference sequence). The length of the CDR3 is 14 residues. Based on the CDR3 plus reference TRBV5-4 and TRBJ1-2, the full variable domain is ETGVTQSPTHLIKTRGQQVTLRCSSQSGHNTVSWYQQALGQGPQFIFQYYREEENGRGNFPPRFSGLQFPNYSSELNVNALELDDSALYLCASSVGQGRYGYTFGSGTRLTVV.

The chain uses TRBV4-1 and TRBJ1-1; 11 bases match TRBD1. The J segment lost 6 bases and the V segment lost 4 bases, leaving 10 bases of the junction unmatched. Germline V gene lookup returns CDR1 MGHRA and CDR2 YSYEKL. The CDR3 has 16 residues. This CDR3 reads CASSRSHGQGAPEAFF. The CDR3 DNA follows: TGCGCCAGCAGCCGATCCCACGGACAGGGGGCTCCTGAAGCTTTCTTT.

The chain carries TRBV5-4 and TRBJ2-3; 7 positions agree with TRBD2. The germline gives CDR1 SGHNT, CDR2 YYREEE (reference sequence). V was pared by 4 bases and J by 2 bases, with 7 bases of the junction left unmatched. The CDR3 length is 15 residues. The CDR3 sequence: CASSRLAENTDTQYF. The CDR3 bases are TGTGCCAGCAGCCGTCTAGCGGAGAACACAGATACGCAGTATTTT.